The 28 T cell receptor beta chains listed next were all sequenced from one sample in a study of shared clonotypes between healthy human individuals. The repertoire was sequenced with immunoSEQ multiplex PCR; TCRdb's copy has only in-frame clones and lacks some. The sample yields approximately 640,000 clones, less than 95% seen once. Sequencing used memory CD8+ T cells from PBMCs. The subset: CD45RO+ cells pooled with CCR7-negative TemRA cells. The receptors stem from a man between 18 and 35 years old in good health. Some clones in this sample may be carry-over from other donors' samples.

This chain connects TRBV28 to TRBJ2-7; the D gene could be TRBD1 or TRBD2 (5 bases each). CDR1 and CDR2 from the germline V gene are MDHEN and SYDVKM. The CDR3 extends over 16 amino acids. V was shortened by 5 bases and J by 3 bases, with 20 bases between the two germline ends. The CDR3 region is CASSGDATSSGYEQYF. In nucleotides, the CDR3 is TGTGCCAGCAGTGGGGACGCTACTAGTAGTGGCTACGAGCAGTACTTC.

CDR3 coding DNA: TGTGCCAGCAGTCCACACTCCGGACCCTCCTACGAGCAGTACTTC. Translated: CASSPHSGPSYEQYF. V is TRBV6-5 and J is TRBJ2-7; unclear D gene. V was shortened by 5 bases and J by 0 bases, with 14 bases between the two germline ends. CDR3 length: 15 amino acids. CDR1 is MNHEY and CDR2 is SVGAGI in the germline V gene.

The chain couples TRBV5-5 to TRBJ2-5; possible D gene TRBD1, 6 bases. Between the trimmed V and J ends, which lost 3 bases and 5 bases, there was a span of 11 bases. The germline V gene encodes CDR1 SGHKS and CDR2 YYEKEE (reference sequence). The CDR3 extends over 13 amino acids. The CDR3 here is CASSYQGRETQYF. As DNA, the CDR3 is TGTGCCAGCAGCTACCAGGGGCGGGAGACCCAGTACTTC.

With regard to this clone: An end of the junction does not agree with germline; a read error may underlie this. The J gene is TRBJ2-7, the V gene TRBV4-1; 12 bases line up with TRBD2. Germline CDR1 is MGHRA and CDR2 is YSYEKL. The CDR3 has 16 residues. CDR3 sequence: CAGSQSTSGRAYEQYF. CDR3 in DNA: TGCGCCGGCAGCCAATCGACTAGCGGGAGAGCCTACGAGCAGTACTTC.

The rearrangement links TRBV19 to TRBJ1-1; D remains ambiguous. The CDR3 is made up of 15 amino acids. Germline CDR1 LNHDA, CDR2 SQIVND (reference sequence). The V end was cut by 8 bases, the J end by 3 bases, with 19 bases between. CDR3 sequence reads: CASAPVQPRYTEAFF. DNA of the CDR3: TGTGCCAGTGCGCCCGTCCAACCACGTTACACTGAAGCTTTCTTT.

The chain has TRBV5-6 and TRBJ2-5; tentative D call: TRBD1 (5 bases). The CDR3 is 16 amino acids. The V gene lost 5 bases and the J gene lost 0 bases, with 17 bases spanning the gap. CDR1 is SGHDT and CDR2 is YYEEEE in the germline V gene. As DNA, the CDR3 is TGTGCCAGCAGACCGGATCGCAGGGATAACCAAGAGACCCAGTACTTC. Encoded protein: CASRPDRRDNQETQYF.

CDR3 in DNA: TGTGCCTGGGTCCTCGGCCTTGAAGCTTTCTTT. This translates into CAWVLGLEAFF. The chain has TRBV30 and TRBJ1-1; D unclear. The germline CDR1 and CDR2 sequences are GTSNPN and SVGIG (reference sequence). V was shortened by 5 bases and J by 7 bases, with 11 bases between the two germline ends. CDR3 size: 11 residues.

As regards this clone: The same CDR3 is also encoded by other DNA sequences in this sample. CDR3: CSVATYEQYF. CDR3 bases: TGCAGCGTTGCTACTTACGAGCAGTACTTC. This chain connects TRBV29-1 to TRBJ2-7, with D hard to call. Per germline, CDR1 SQVTM and CDR2 ANQGSEA. The CDR3 is made up of 10 amino acids. Between the trimmed V and J ends, which lost 4 bases and 4 bases, there was a span of 5 bases.

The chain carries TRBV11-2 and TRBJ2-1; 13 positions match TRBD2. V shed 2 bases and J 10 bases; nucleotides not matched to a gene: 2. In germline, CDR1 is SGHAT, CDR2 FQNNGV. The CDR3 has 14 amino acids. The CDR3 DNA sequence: TGTGCCAGCAGCTTATCGGGACTAGCGGGGGAGCAGTTCTTC. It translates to CASSLSGLAGEQFF.

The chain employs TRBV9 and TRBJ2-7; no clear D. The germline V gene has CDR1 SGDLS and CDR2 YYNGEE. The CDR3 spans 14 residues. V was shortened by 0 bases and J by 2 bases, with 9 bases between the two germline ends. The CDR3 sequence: CASSVGTVPYEQYF. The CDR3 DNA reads TGTGCCAGCAGCGTAGGCACAGTGCCCTACGAGCAGTACTTC.

CDR3 DNA: TGTGCCAGCAGCCGTCACGGACAGGGCGTTAACTATGGCTACACCTTC. Protein product: CASSRHGQGVNYGYTF. The chain employs TRBV7-9 and TRBJ1-2; the match to TRBD1 covers 8 bases. V was clipped by 5 bases and J by 1 base; unmatched bases: 9. The CDR3 contains 16 residues. CDR1 SEHNR and CDR2 FQNEAQ come from the germline V gene (reference sequence).

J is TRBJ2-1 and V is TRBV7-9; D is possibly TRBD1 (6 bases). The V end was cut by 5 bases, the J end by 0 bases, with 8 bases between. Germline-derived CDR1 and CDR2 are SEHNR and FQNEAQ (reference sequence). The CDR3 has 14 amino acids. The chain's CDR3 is CASSTGSSYNEQFF. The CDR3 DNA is TGTGCCAGCAGCACAGGGAGCTCCTACAATGAGCAGTTCTTC.

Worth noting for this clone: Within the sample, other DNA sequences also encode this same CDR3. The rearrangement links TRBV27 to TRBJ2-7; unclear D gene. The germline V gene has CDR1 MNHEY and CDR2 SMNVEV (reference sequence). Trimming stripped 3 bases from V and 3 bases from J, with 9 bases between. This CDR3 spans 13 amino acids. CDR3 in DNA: TGTGCCAGCAGTTTCGGTCCCCGCTACGAGCAGTACTTC. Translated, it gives CASSFGPRYEQYF.

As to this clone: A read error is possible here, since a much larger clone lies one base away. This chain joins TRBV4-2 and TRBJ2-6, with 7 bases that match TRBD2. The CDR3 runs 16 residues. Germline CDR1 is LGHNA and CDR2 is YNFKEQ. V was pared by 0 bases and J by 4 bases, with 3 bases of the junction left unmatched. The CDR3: CASSQDAGVGANVLTF. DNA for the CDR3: TGTGCCAGCAGCCAAGACGCGGGGGTGGGGGCCAACGTCCTGACTTTC.

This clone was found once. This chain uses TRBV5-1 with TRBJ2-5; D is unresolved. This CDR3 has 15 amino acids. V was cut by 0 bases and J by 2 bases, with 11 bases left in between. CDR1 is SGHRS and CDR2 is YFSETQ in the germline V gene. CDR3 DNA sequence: TGCGCCAGCAGCTTGGCTTGGCACCTTCAAGAGACCCAGTACTTC. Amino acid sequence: CASSLAWHLQETQYF.

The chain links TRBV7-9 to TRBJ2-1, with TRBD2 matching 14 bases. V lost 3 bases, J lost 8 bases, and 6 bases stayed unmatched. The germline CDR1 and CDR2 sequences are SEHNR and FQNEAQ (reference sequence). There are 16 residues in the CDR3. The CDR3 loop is CASSFRLAGGVYEQFF. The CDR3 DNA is TGTGCCAGCAGCTTCCGACTAGCGGGAGGGGTTTATGAGCAGTTCTTC.

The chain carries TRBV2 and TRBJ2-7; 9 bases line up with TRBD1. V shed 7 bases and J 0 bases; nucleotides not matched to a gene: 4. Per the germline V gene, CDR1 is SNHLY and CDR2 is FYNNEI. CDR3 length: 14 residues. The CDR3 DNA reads TGTGCCAGCACTGACAGGGGGTTCTCCTACGAGCAGTACTTC. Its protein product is CASTDRGFSYEQYF. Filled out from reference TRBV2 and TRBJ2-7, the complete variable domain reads EPEVTQTPSHQVTQMGQEVILRCVPISNHLYFYWYRQILGQKVEFLVSFYNNEISEKSEIFDDQFSVERPDGSNFTLKIRSTKLEDSAMYFCASTDRGFSYEQYFGPGTRLTVT.

The CDR3 sequence is CASSLDWRNSNYGYTF. CDR3 coding DNA: TGTGCCAGCAGCTTGGATTGGAGGAATTCTAACTATGGCTACACCTTC. This chain uses TRBV5-6 with TRBJ1-2; no reliable D call. With 0 bases removed from V and 0 bases from J, the gap between germline ends came to 12 bases. Germline values: CDR1 SGHDT, CDR2 YYEEEE. The CDR3 loop spans 16 amino acids. The variable domain in full, with the rest retrieved from reference TRBV5-6 and TRBJ1-2, is DAGVTQSPTHLIKTRGQQVTLRCSPKSGHDTVSWYQQALGQGPQFIFQYYEEEERQRGNFPDRFSGHQFPNYSSELNVNALLLGDSALYLCASSLDWRNSNYGYTFGSGTRLTVV.

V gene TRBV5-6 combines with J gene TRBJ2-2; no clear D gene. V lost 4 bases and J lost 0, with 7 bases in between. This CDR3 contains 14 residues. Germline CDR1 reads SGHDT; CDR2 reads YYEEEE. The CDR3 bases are TGTGCCAGCAGCACTGGTCCGAACACCGGGGAGCTGTTTTTT. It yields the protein CASSTGPNTGELFF.

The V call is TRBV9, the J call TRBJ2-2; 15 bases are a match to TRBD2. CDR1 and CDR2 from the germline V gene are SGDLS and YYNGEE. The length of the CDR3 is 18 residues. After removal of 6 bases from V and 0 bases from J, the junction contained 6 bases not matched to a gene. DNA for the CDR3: TGTGCCAGCACAGAAGGGACTAGCGGGAGGACGAACACCGGGGAGCTGTTTTTT. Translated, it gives CASTEGTSGRTNTGELFF.

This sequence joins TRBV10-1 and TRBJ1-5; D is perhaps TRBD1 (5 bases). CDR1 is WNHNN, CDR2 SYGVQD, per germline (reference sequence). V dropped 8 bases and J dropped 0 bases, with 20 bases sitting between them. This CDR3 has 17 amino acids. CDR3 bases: TGCGCCAGCGGGACGGAAGGGGTAATTGATAGCAATCAGCCCCAGCATTTT. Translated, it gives CASGTEGVIDSNQPQHF.

The CDR3 nucleotides read TGTGCCAGTAGTCCCCGTCCCCGGGACATTCAGTACTTC. Translation gives CASSPRPRDIQYF. The gene calls are TRBV19 and TRBJ2-4; D unclear. The germline V gene encodes CDR1 LNHDA and CDR2 SQIVND (reference sequence). This CDR3 comprises 13 residues. V gave up 5 bases and J gave up 8 bases, with 13 bases separating them.

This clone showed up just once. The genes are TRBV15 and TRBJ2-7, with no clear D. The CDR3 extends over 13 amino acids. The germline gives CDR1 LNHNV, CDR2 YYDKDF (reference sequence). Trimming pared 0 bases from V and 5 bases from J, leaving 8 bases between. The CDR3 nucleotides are TGTGCCACCAGCAGAGATGTGGGCAACGAGCAGTACTTC. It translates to CATSRDVGNEQYF.

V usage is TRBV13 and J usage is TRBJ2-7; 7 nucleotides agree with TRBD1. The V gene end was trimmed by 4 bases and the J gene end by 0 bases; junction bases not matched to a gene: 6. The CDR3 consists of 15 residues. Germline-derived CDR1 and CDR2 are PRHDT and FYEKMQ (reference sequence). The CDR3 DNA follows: TGTGCCAGCAGCTACCGGGACAGATACTCCTACGAGCAGTACTTC. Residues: CASSYRDRYSYEQYF.

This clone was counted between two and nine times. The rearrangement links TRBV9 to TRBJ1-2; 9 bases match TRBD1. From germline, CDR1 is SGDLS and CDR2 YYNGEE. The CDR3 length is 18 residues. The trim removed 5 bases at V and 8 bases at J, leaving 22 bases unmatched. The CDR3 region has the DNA TGTGCCAGCAGTCTGACCGGAATGGGACAGGGCCCACTTAAGGGCTACACCTTC. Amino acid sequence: CASSLTGMGQGPLKGYTF.

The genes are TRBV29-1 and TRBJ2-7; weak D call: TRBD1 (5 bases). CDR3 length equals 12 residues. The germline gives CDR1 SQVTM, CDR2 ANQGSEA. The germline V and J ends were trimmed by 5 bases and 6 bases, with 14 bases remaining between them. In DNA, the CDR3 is TGCAGCGTTATCAAGGGGCTGTCCGAGCAGTACTTC. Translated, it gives CSVIKGLSEQYF.

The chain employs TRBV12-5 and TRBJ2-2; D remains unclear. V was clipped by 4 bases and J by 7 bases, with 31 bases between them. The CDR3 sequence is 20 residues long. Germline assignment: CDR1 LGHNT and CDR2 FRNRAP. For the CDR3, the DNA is TGTGCTAGTGGTTCACCGAATCGGGCAGACGACTTACCTAGACGCGGGGAGCTGTTTTTT. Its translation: CASGSPNRADDLPRRGELFF.

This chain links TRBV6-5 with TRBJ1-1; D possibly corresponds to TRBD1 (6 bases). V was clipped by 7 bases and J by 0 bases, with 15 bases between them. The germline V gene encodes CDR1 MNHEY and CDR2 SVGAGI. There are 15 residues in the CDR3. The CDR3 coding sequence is TGTGCCAGCACCCCACAGGGTCGCTTGAACACTGAAGCTTTCTTT. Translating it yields CASTPQGRLNTEAFF.